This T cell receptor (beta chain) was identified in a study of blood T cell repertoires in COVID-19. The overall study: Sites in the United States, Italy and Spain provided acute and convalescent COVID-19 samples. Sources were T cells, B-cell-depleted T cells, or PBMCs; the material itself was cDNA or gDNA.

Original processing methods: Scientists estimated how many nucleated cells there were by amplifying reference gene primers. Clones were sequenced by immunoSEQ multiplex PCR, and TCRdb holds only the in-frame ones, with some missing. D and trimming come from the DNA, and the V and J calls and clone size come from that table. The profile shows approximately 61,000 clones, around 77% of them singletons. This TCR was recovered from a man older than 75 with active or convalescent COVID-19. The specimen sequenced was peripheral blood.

The CDR3: CASSSTGGGEAFF. CDR3 DNA: TGTGCCAGCAGCTCTACAGGGGGCGGTGAAGCTTTCTTT. This chain links TRBV7-3 with TRBJ1-1, with 9 positions matching TRBD1. Losses at the gene ends were 4 bases for V and 7 bases for J; bases not matched to a gene: 4. The CDR3 loop spans 13 amino acids. The V gene's germline CDR1 is SGHTA and CDR2 FQGTGA. Supplemented by reference TRBV7-3 and TRBJ1-1, the full variable domain reads GAGVSQTPSNKVTEKGKYVELRCDPISGHTALYWYRQSLGQGPEFLIYFQGTGAADDSGLPNDRFFAVRPEGSVSTLKIQRTERGDSAVYLCASSSTGGGEAFFGQGTRLTVV.